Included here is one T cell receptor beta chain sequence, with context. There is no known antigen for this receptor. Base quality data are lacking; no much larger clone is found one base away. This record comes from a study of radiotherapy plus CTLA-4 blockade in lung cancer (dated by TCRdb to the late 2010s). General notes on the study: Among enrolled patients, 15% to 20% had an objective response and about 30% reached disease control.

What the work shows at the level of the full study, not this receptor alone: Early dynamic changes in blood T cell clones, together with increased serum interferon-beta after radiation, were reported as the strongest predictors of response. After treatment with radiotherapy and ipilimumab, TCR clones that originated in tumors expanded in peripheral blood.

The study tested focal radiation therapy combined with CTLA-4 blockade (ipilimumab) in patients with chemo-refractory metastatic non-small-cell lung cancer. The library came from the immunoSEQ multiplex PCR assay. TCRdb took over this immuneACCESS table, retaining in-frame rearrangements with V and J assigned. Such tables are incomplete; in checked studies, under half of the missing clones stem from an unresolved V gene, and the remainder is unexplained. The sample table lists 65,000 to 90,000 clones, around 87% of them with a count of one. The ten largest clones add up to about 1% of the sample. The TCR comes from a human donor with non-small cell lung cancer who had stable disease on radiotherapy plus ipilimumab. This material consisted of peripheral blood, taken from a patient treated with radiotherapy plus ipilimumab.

CDR3 reads: CASSLTGIDQPQHF. The nucleotide sequence is TGTGCCAGCAGCTTAACAGGGATCGATCAGCCCCAGCATTTT. The rearranged segments are TRBV7-3 and TRBJ1-5; the D gene identity is not certain. The germline ends are 8 bases apart after V is trimmed by 0 bases and J by 5 bases. The CDR3 contains 14 residues, cysteine and phenylalanine counted. The sequence is cut down to CDR3 DNA, 42 bases in frame from base 1. The CDR1 and CDR2 encoded by the germline V gene are SGHTA and FQGTGA.